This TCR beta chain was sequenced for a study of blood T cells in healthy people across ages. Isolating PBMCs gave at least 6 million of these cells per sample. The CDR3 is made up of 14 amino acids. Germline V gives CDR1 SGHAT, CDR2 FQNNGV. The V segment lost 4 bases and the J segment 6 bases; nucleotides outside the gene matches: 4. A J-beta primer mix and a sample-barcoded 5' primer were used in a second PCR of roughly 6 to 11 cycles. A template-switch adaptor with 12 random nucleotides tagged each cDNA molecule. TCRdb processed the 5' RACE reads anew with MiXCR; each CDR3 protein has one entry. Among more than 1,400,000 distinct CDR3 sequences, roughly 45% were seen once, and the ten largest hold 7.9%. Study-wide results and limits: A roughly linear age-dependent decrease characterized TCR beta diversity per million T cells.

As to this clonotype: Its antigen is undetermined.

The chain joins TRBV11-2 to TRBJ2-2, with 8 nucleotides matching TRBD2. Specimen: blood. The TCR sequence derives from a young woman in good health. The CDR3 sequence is CASSSGGKSGELFF. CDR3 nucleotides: TGTGCCAGCAGCTCGGGGGGGAAATCCGGGGAGCTGTTTTTT.